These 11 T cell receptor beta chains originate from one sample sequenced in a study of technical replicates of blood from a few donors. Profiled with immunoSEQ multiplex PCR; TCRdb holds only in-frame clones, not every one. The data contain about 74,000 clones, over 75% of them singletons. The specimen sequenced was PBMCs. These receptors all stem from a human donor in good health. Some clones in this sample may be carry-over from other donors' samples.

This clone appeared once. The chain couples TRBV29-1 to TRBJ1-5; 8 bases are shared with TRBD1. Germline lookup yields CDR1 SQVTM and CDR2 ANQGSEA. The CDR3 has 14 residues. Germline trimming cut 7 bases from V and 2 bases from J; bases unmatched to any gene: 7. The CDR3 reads CSAARGPGNQPQHF. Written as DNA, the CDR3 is TGCAGCGCTGCCAGGGGGCCGGGCAATCAGCCCCAGCATTTT.

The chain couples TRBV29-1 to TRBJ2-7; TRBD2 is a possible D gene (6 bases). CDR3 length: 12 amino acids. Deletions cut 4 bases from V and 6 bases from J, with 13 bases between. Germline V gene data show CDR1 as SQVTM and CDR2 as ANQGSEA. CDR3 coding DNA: TGCAGCGTTGCTGGGGGAGGAAGCGAGCAGTACTTC. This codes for CSVAGGGSEQYF.

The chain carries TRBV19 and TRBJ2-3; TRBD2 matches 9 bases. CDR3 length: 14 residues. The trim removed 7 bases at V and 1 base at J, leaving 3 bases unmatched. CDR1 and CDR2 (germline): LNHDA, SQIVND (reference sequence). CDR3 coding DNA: TGTGCCAGTACGTTAGCGGGGGGCACAGATACGCAGTATTTT. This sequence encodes CASTLAGGTDTQYF.

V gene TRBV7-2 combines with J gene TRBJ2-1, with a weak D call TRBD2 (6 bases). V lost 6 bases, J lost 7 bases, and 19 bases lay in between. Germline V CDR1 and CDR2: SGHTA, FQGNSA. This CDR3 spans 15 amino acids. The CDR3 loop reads CASSTLLQAGNEQFF. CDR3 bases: TGTGCCAGCAGTACCCTCTTGCAGGCGGGGAATGAGCAGTTCTTC. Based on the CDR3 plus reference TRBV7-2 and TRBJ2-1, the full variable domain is GAGVSQSPSNKVTEKGKDVELRCDPISGHTALYWYRQSLGQGLEFLIYFQGNSAPDKSGLPSDRFSAERTGGSVSTLTIQRTQQEDSAVYLCASSTLLQAGNEQFFGPGTRLTVL.

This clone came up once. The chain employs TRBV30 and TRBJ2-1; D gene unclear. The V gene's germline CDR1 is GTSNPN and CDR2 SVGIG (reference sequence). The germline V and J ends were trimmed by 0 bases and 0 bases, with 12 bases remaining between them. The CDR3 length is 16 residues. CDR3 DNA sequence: TGTGCCTGGAGTGTAAGGATTAGCTACTCCTACAATGAGCAGTTCTTC. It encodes CAWSVRISYSYNEQFF.

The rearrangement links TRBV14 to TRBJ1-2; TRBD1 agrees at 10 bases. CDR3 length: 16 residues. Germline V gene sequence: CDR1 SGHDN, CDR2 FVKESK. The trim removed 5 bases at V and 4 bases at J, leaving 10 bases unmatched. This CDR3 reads CASSVIPTGGLYGYTF. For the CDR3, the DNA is TGTGCCAGCAGCGTTATTCCGACAGGGGGCCTCTATGGCTACACCTTC.

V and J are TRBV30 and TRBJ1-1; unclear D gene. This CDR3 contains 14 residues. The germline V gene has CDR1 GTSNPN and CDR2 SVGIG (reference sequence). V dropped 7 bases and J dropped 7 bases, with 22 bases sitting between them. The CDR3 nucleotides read TGTGCCTCGGAGCAAACTCCGTCGGGTATTGAAGCTTTCTTT. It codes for CASEQTPSGIEAFF.

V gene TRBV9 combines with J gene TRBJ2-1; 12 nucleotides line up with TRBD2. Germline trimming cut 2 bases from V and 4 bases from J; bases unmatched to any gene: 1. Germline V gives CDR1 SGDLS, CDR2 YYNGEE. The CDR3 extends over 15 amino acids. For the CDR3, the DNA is TGTGCCAGCAGCGTCGGGACTAGCGGGTACAATGAGCAGTTCTTC. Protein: CASSVGTSGYNEQFF. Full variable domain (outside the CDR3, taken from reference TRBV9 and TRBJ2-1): DSGVTQTPKHLITATGQRVTLRCSPRSGDLSVYWYQQSLDQGLQFLIQYYNGEERAKGNILERFSAQQFPDLHSELNLSSLELGDSALYFCASSVGTSGYNEQFFGPGTRLTVL.

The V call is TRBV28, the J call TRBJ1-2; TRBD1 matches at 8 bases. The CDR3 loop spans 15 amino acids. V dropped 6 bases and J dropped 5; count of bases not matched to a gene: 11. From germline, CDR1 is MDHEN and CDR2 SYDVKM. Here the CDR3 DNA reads TGTGCCAGCAGGGGAACGGGGACAGGTGTTTATGGCTACACCTTC. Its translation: CASRGTGTGVYGYTF.

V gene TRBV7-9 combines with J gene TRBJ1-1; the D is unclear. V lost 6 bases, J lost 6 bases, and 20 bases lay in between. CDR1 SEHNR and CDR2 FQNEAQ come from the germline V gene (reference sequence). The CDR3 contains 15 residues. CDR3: CASSNPRGNRAEAFF. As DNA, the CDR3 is TGTGCCAGCAGTAACCCCAGAGGGAATAGGGCTGAAGCTTTCTTT.

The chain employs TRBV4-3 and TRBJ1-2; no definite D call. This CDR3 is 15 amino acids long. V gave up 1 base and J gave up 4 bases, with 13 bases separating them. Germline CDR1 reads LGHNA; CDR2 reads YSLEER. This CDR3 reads CASSQGRTDPYGYTF. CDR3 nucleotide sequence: TGCGCCAGCAGCCAAGGGAGGACGGACCCCTATGGCTACACCTTC.